The next 12 T cell receptor beta chains were all read from a single sample in a study of spatial heterogeneity in lung cancer. TCRdb reprocessed the 5' RACE reads with MiXCR, giving one entry per CDR3 protein. This sample has 35,000 to 45,000 distinct CDR3 sequences, with approximately 8% found just once. Time point here: blood at routine non-recurrence follow-up after resection. The specimen was PBMCs, collected at follow-up. These receptors were taken from a male donor with early-stage non-small cell lung cancer.

Ten or more counts support this clonotype. CDR3 in DNA: TGCGCCAGCAGCCCTGCTTCGGGGACTAGGTTCACAGATACGCAGTATTTT. Protein sequence: CASSPASGTRFTDTQYF. The J gene is TRBJ2-3, the V gene TRBV5-1; 8 nucleotides align to TRBD2. This CDR3 is 17 amino acids long. Germline trimming cut 4 bases from V and 2 bases from J; bases unmatched to any gene: 12. Germline CDR1 reads SGHRS; CDR2 reads YFSETQ.

This clonotype has at least ten counts. The chain has TRBV6-5 and TRBJ2-2; the match to TRBD1 covers 11 bases. Per germline, CDR1 MNHEY and CDR2 SVGAGI. The CDR3 runs to 19 residues. The V and J ends lost 2 bases and 7 bases, in that order; junction bases with no gene match: 15. CDR3 bases: TGTGCCAGCAGTTACCAGCCCCAAGGGACAGGGGGGGACGACGGGGAGCTGTTTTTT. It codes for CASSYQPQGTGGDDGELFF.

In this sample, this clonotype turned up many times. The CDR3 sequence: CSVEGDSALETQYF. The DNA of the CDR3 is TGCAGCGTTGAGGGTGACAGTGCGCTAGAGACCCAGTACTTC. V and J are TRBV29-1 and TRBJ2-5; TRBD1 is a possible D gene (5 bases). The V gene's germline CDR1 is SQVTM and CDR2 ANQGSEA. The germline V and J ends were trimmed by 3 bases and 4 bases, with 15 bases remaining between them. There are 14 residues in the CDR3.

There are many counts of this clonotype. The chain links TRBV6-2 or TRBV6-3 to TRBJ2-6, with a weak D call TRBD2 (6 bases). The CDR3 sequence is 15 residues long. V was clipped by 8 bases and J by 4 bases, with 15 bases between them. The germline CDR1 and CDR2 sequences are MNHEY and SVGEGT. CDR3 nucleotides: TGTGCCAGCTCCTCCTCGGCGGGAGGGGCCAACGTCCTGACTTTC. Translation gives CASSSSAGGANVLTF.

This clonotype came up many times. This chain uses TRBV30 with TRBJ2-1; D not resolved. There are 13 residues in the CDR3. Trimming pared 0 bases from V and 5 bases from J, leaving 8 bases between. Germline CDR1 reads GTSNPN; CDR2 reads SVGIG (reference sequence). The CDR3 reads CAWSVALDNEQFF. CDR3 in DNA: TGTGCCTGGAGTGTCGCATTGGACAATGAGCAGTTCTTC. The entire variable domain, with the rest obtained from reference TRBV30 and TRBJ2-1, is as follows: SQTIHQWPATLVQPVGSPLSLECTVEGTSNPNLYWYRQAAGRGLQLLFYSVGIGQISSEVPQNLSASRPQDRQFILSSKKLLLSDSGFYLCAWSVALDNEQFFGPGTRLTVL.

This clonotype appeared many times. V usage is TRBV30 and J usage is TRBJ2-7; 8 positions match TRBD2. This CDR3 is built from 14 residues. Looked up from germline, CDR1 is GTSNPN and CDR2 is SVGIG (reference sequence). Trimming took 3 bases from V and 3 from J; bases not matched to a gene: 7. The CDR3 bases are TGTGCCTGGAGCGTCGGGGGGGGCAACTACGAGCAGTACTTC. This codes for CAWSVGGGNYEQYF.

This clonotype was seen many times. The genes are TRBV11-1 and TRBJ1-1; D unclear. The length of the CDR3 is 13 residues. V lost 0 bases to trimming and J lost 3 bases, with 5 bases between them. Per germline, CDR1 SGHAT and CDR2 FQDESV (reference sequence). The CDR3 DNA follows: TGTGCCAGCAGCTTAGCAGCCTACACTGAAGCTTTCTTT. This translates into CASSLAAYTEAFF. Supplemented by reference TRBV11-1 and TRBJ1-1, the full variable domain reads EAEVAQSPRYKITEKSQAVAFWCDPISGHATLYWYRQILGQGPELLVQFQDESVVDDSQLPKDRFSAERLKGVDSTLKIQPAELGDSAMYLCASSLAAYTEAFFGQGTRLTVV.

Ten or more counts support this clonotype. V and J are TRBV5-6 and TRBJ1-1; D is perhaps TRBD1 (6 bases). The CDR3 sequence is 14 residues long. V shed 4 bases and J shed 1 base, with 11 bases lying between them. Germline loops: CDR1 SGHDT, CDR2 YYEEEE. CDR3 residues: CASSLGQWNTEAFF. The CDR3 DNA reads TGTGCCAGCAGCCTAGGACAGTGGAACACTGAAGCTTTCTTT. Together with reference TRBV5-6 and TRBJ1-1, the CDR3 gives the full variable domain: DAGVTQSPTHLIKTRGQQVTLRCSPKSGHDTVSWYQQALGQGPQFIFQYYEEEERQRGNFPDRFSGHQFPNYSSELNVNALLLGDSALYLCASSLGQWNTEAFFGQGTRLTVV.

This clonotype was seen repeatedly, ten times or more. This chain links TRBV6-1 with TRBJ1-5, with D maybe TRBD1 (5 bases). Between the trimmed V and J ends, which lost 8 bases and 4 bases, there was a span of 15 bases. Per germline, CDR1 MNHNS and CDR2 SASEGT. There are 14 residues in the CDR3. CDR3 sequence: CASERDGSNQPQHF. DNA for the CDR3: TGTGCCAGCGAAAGGGACGGGAGTAATCAGCCCCAGCATTTT.

Points on this clonotype: This may stem from a read error, because a much larger clone lies one nucleotide away. The chain recombines TRBV4-2 with TRBJ2-3; possibly TRBD1 for D (6 bases). The length of the CDR3 is 15 residues. Per germline, CDR1 LGHNA and CDR2 YNFKEQ. CDR3 nucleotide sequence: TGTGCCAACAGCCAGGGGTCCCGTGTTGTGGATACGCAGTATTTT. Its protein product is CANSQGSRVVDTQYF.

This clonotype came up many times. The rearrangement uses TRBV20-1 and TRBJ2-3; D uncertain. Germline-derived CDR1 and CDR2 are DFQATT and SNEGSKA (reference sequence). CDR3 length: 14 amino acids. V was trimmed by 1 base and J by 0 bases, leaving 8 bases between them. CDR3 sequence reads: CSARVAASTDTQYF. In DNA form, the CDR3 reads TGCAGTGCTAGAGTAGCAGCGAGCACAGATACGCAGTATTTT.

This clonotype was seen repeatedly, ten times or more. The chain employs TRBV6-5 and TRBJ2-1, with 13 bases matching TRBD2. CDR1 is MNHEY and CDR2 is SVGAGI in the germline V gene. V dropped 6 bases and J dropped 0; count of bases not matched to a gene: 2. This CDR3 is built from 16 residues. The CDR3 sequence is CASSRTSGGSYNEQFF. The CDR3 DNA reads as TGTGCCAGCAGCCGGACTAGCGGGGGCTCCTACAATGAGCAGTTCTTC.